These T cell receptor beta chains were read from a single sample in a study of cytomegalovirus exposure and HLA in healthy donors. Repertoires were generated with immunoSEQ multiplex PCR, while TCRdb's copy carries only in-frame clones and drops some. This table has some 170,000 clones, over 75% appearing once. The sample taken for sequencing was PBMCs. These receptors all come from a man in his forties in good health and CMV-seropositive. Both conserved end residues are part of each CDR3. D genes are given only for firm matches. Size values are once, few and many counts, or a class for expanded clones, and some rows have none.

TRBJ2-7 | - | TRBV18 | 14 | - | CASSPPAQAGEQYF | TGTGCCAGCTCACCACCTGCCCAGGCTGGCGAGCAGTACTTC
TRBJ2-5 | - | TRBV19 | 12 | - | CASSPQGETQYF | TGTGCCAGTAGTCCCCAGGGTGAGACCCAGTACTTC
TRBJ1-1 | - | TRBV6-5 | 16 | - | CASTYSFAGDSTEAFF | TGTGCCAGCACTTATTCCTTCGCGGGGGATTCGACTGAAGCTTTCTTT
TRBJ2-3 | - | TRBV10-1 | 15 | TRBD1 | CASSDGQGGTDTQYF | TGCGCCAGCAGTGACGGACAGGGGGGCACAGATACGCAGTATTTT
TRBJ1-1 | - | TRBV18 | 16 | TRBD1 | CASSPGQGARNTEAFF | TGTGCCAGCTCACCGGGACAGGGGGCGCGGAACACTGAAGCTTTCTTT
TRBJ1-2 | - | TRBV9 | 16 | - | CASSVAGQSRVDGYTF | TGTGCCAGCAGCGTAGCTGGGCAGAGTCGCGTGGATGGCTACACCTTC
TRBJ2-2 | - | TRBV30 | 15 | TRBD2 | CAWRLAGANTGELFF | TGTGCCTGGAGGCTAGCGGGAGCGAACACCGGGGAGCTGTTTTTT
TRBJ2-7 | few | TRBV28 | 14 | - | CASSSGQFTYEQYF | TGTGCCAGCAGTTCCGGACAATTTACCTACGAGCAGTACTTC
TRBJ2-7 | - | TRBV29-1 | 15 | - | CSVEGVGPGTYEQYF | TGCAGCGTTGAGGGTGTCGGGCCGGGGACCTACGAGCAGTACTTC
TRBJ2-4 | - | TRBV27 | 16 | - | CASSSPGLIGKNIQYF | TGTGCCAGCAGTTCTCCAGGGCTCATCGGCAAAAACATTCAGTACTTC
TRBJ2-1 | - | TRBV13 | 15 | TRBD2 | CASSSPTSANNEQFF | TGTGCCAGCAGCTCCCCGACTAGCGCCAACAATGAGCAGTTCTTC
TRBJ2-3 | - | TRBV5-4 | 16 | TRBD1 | CASSLGTGGLPDTQYF | TGTGCCAGCAGCTTGGGTACAGGGGGCTTGCCAGATACGCAGTATTTT
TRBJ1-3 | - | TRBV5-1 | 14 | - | CASRPGTEGNTIYF | TGCGCCAGCAGACCCGGGACTGAAGGAAACACCATATATTTT
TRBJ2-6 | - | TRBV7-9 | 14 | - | CASRESSGANVLTF | TGTGCCAGTAGGGAGAGCTCTGGGGCCAACGTCCTGACTTTC